This TCR beta chain was captured in a study of identical twins. Broader study findings: Within beta out-of-frame sequences, the excess sharing observed between twins was weaker. Alpha sequences out of frame and shared by twins had excess low generation probability.

The J segment lost 7 bases and the V segment lost 1 base, leaving 8 bases of the junction unmatched. This CDR3 contains 16 residues. Germline V gene data show CDR1 as MNHEY and CDR2 as SMNVEV (reference sequence). This clonotype was seen more than once but under ten times. What it binds is not known. TCRdb re-derived calls from the 5' RACE reads in MiXCR, one entry per CDR3 protein. This table has hundreds of thousands of distinct CDR3 sequences, 9% to 15% appearing once. This sample was shared with a second study, whose subject was yellow fever vaccine responses in identical twins. According to that study: Reportedly, the T cell response mounted by twins to vaccine seemed partly convergent, partly personalized.

The receptor was derived from a woman aged 18 to 35 in good health. Sequencing was done on a sample of CD8+ T cells sorted from blood. This rearrangement joins TRBV27 to TRBJ2-1; 9 bases are shared with TRBD2. The CDR3 bases are TGTGCCAGCAGTTTATACGCGGGAGGGCCGGGGAATGAGCAGTTCTTC. Its protein is CASSLYAGGPGNEQFF.